This T cell receptor (beta chain) is drawn from a study of cytomegalovirus exposure and HLA in healthy donors. Study-wide points: The finding came from a later analysis; first-cohort TCR clusters tended to co-occur in the roughly 110 validation repertoires. The study labeled 170 or so TCR beta chains cytomegalovirus-associated.

The repertoire was sequenced with immunoSEQ multiplex PCR; TCRdb's copy has only in-frame clones and lacks some. The sample yields 55,000 to 70,000 clones, roughly nine tenths seen once. About this clone itself: Its matching antigen is unknown.

The source of this sequence is a woman between 25 and 40 years old in good health and CMV-seronegative. The sample taken for sequencing was PBMCs.

CDR3 protein: CASSLWAPGELFF. CDR3 bases: TGTGCCAGCAGCTTATGGGCCCCAGGGGAGCTGTTTTTT. The J gene is TRBJ2-2, the V gene TRBV7-2; no firm D call. V was pared by 2 bases and J by 8 bases, with 9 bases between. Germline V gives CDR1 SGHTA, CDR2 FQGNSA. The CDR3 loop spans 13 amino acids.